The clone carrying this TCR beta chain rates as large. Its specificity is not known. Cultured CD4+ T-cell DNA underwent Oncomine TCR Beta short-read sequencing. TCRdb independently ran MiXCR on the PCR reads; one entry per CDR3 protein. The profile covers about 3,300 distinct CDR3 sequences, with around 47% appearing a single time and 18% taken by the ten largest. Treatment given: 10-day PBMC culture with coronavirus spike peptide pools or control peptides (ViraFEST assay). Peptide pools at approximately 11 ug/ml stimulated approximately 2 million PBMCs per well with about 9.6 IU/ml IL-2. V lost 6 bases and J lost 7, with 9 bases in between. Per the germline V gene, CDR1 is MNHEY and CDR2 is SVGEGT. This CDR3 contains 11 residues. The data were taken from a study of vaccination and CD4 T cells after COVID-19. As for the study in general: Overlapping peptides covering the spike proteins of SARS-CoV-2, HCoV-NL63, HCoV-OC43 and HCoV-229E were added to stimulate cells. No peptide, an HIV-1 Nef pool, or a CEFX pool was what each control culture received.

Study-wide points: Within the convalescent patients, a median approximately 86% of the SARS-CoV-2-reactive clones were ones that appeared only post-vaccination.

Material for sequencing was CD4+ T cells from blood, cultured in vitro. This sequence was found in a human donor who had recovered from COVID-19. V and J are TRBV6-2 or TRBV6-3 and TRBJ1-2, with unresolved D. CDR3 DNA: TGTGCCAGCAGCGGAAGCTTTGGCTACACCTTC. Protein: CASSGSFGYTF.